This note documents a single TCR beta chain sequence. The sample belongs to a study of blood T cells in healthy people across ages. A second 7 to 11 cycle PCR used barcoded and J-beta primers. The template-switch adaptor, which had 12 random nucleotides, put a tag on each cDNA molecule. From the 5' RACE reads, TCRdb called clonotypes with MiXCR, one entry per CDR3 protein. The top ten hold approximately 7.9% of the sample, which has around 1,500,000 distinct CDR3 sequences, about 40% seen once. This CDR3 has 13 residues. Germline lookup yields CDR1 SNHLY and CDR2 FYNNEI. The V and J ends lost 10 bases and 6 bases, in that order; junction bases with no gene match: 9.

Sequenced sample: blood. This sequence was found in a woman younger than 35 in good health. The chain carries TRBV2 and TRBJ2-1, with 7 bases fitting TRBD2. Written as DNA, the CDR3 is TGTGCCAATCAGCGGGAAAGTATCAATGAGCAGTTCTTC. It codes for CANQRESINEQFF.